This section outlines one T cell receptor (beta chain) sequence together with its context. What this receptor recognizes is not known. Base qualities are not provided; no much larger clone lies one nucleotide away. The immunoSEQ Assay, a bias-controlled multiplex PCR, was used to amplify TCRbeta CDR3 regions from genomic DNA. On the study's bioinformatics: The number of nucleated cells in each sample was estimated from the amplification of reference gene primers within the assay. Sequence reads were collapsed and filtered to measure the absolute abundance of every unique TCRbeta CDR3 rearrangement. For each sample, productive Simpson clonality was calculated as the square root of Simpson's diversity index over productive rearrangements. Imported from immuneACCESS, the table was reduced by TCRdb to in-frame sequences with V and J called. These copies leave out some clones; in studies compared against another copy, an unresolved V gene accounts for under half, and the cause of the remainder is not known. V, J and clone size are those of that table, while D and trimming were read from the DNA. Here the sample has 75,000 or so clones; approximately 80% occur a single time. Around a third of the sample is in the top ten clones.

These data originate in a study of blood T cell repertoires in COVID-19 (dated by TCRdb to about 2020). Turning to the overall study: Samples covering the acute and convalescent phases of COVID-19 were provided by collaborators in the United States, Italy and Spain. The prospective study material was composed of cDNA or gDNA derived from T cells, B-cell-depleted T cells, or PBMCs. Subjects who had been exposed to COVID-19, were actively infected with it, or had recovered from it provided the deeply sampled blood TCRbeta repertoires that made up the dataset. The repertoires were released in a freely available public database meant as a resource for research on the immune response to SARS-CoV-2. The samples were drawn from the first 160 participants of the ongoing ImmuneRACE study and from 950 to 1,500 subjects provided by 6 global collaborators. The sample metadata nearly always contained a de-identified subject ID, COVID-19 status, age in years and sex. Where HLA class I and class II types were available, the types were taken from metadata supplied by the sample provider, not from assay-based typing. Points the paper makes about the study in general: How much clinical and demographic metadata was included differed by source and by participant, and the metadata was provided uncurated.

The collaborating institutions used their own protocols to collect whole blood in K2EDTA tubes. For TCRbeta analysis, collaborators shipped samples in one of three forms: frozen whole blood, isolated PBMCs, or DNA extracted from either of those sample types. The CDR3 starts with the cysteine, ends with the phenylalanine, and has 14 residues. Only CDR3 DNA is held: 42 bases, read in frame from base 1. Compared with germline, V lacks 3 bases and J lacks 6 bases; bases without a gene match: 8. From a lookup of the germline V gene (reference sequence), CDR1 and CDR2 are DFQATT and SNEGSKA. The chain is assembled from TRBV20-1 and TRBJ2-7; TRBD2 lines up with 10 middle nucleotides. This TCR was recovered from a woman between 70 and 85 years old with acute or convalescent COVID-19. The sample consisted of peripheral blood. The DNA is as follows: TGCAGTGCTAGTTTTTCTAGCGGGAGAGGCGAGCAGTACTTC. The resulting protein is CSASFSSGRGEQYF.